This TCR beta chain was identified in a study of cytomegalovirus exposure and HLA in healthy donors. Trimming took 0 bases from V and 4 from J; bases not matched to a gene: 2. CDR1 and CDR2 (germline): SGDLS, YYNGEE. The CDR3 length is 14 residues. For this clone: The antigen is undetermined.

It was the approximately 120-subject validation cohort, separate from the approximately 680-subject first cohort, to which the donors belonged. Sequencing used immunoSEQ multiplex PCR; TCRdb keeps in-frame clones, though not all of them. The sample shows about 360,000 clones, 86% of them seen only once. Findings and caveats of the study: Reports credit the classifier with highly specific, highly sensitive diagnosis of cytomegalovirus status.

Sequenced material: PBMCs. The gene calls are TRBV9 and TRBJ2-7, with 9 bases aligning to TRBD2. The origin of this receptor is a woman between 18 and 29 years old in good health and CMV-seronegative. CDR3 coding DNA: TGTGCCAGCAGCGTAGATAGCGGGGGATACGAGCAGTACTTC. It yields the protein CASSVDSGGYEQYF. Looking up the rest from reference TRBV9 and TRBJ2-7 gives the full variable domain: DSGVTQTPKHLITATGQRVTLRCSPRSGDLSVYWYQQSLDQGLQFLIQYYNGEERAKGNILERFSAQQFPDLHSELNLSSLELGDSALYFCASSVDSGGYEQYFGPGTRLTVT.